The 14 T cell receptor beta chains presented below share a single source sample, sequenced in a study of CD8+CD57+ T cells in acquired aplastic anemia. Patients chosen for sequencing had shown CD8+CD57+ cell expansion by flow cytometry. Genomic DNA acted as the template from which TCR beta VDJ combination and CDR3 sequence profiling were carried out. TCRdb redid the calling of the reads with MiXCR, one entry per CDR3 protein. The repertoire has just over 450,000 distinct CDR3 sequences, roughly 34% of them found once; the top ten carry 0.82%. The sample taken for sequencing was sorted CD4+, CD8+, or CD8+CD57+ T cells (not recorded which) from PBMCs. These receptor sequences come from a human donor with aplastic anemia.

The chain has TRBV20-1 and TRBJ2-1; a weak D match, TRBD2 (5 bases). Trimming pared 1 base from V and 15 bases from J, leaving 19 bases between. This CDR3 has 13 amino acids. Germline V gives CDR1 DFQATT, CDR2 SNEGSKA (reference sequence). CDR3 loop: CSARAALRAEMFF. The CDR3 DNA follows: TGCAGTGCTAGAGCCGCTCTAAGAGCGGAAATGTTCTTC.

This clonotype was counted a few times. V gene TRBV7-8 combines with J gene TRBJ1-2; 7 nucleotides agree with TRBD1. V shed 5 bases and J 5 bases; nucleotides not matched to a gene: 8. Germline assignment: CDR1 SGHVS and CDR2 FQNEAQ. CDR3 length equals 14 residues. The chain's CDR3 is CASSPRNRGYGYTF. CDR3 DNA: TGTGCCAGCAGCCCCCGGAACAGGGGATATGGCTACACCTTC.

The chain uses TRBV25-1 and TRBJ1-6, with D possibly being TRBD1 (5 bases). The CDR3 consists of 13 residues. Trimming removed 3 bases from V and 5 bases from J, with 5 bases in between. The germline gives CDR1 MGHDK, CDR2 SYGVNS. The CDR3 reads CASSETDNSPLHF. DNA for the CDR3: TGTGCCAGCAGTGAGACAGATAATTCACCCCTCCACTTT.

This clonotype occurred many times. The V and J genes are TRBV25-1 and TRBJ2-2; no definite D call. The CDR3 spans 14 residues. Trimming left V 3 bases short and J 2 bases short, with 7 bases between. CDR1 and CDR2 from the germline V gene are MGHDK and SYGVNS. CDR3 residues: CASSESKNTGELFF. For the CDR3, the DNA is TGTGCCAGCAGTGAGTCTAAAAACACCGGGGAGCTGTTTTTT.

The J gene is TRBJ2-1, the V gene TRBV2; TRBD2 might be the D (5 bases). The germline V gene has CDR1 SNHLY and CDR2 FYNNEI. Trimming pared 4 bases from V and 1 base from J, leaving 8 bases between. This CDR3 comprises 14 residues. CDR3 sequence reads: CASSVEASYNEQFF. The CDR3 DNA reads TGTGCCAGCAGTGTGGAGGCGTCCTACAATGAGCAGTTCTTC.

Many counts were recorded for this clonotype. This sequence joins TRBV20-1 and TRBJ2-3; D not resolved. The germline V gene encodes CDR1 DFQATT and CDR2 SNEGSKA (reference sequence). V dropped 1 base and J dropped 2 bases, with 10 bases sitting between them. The CDR3 contains 14 residues. The CDR3 loop is CSARVGKPTDTQYF. CDR3 coding DNA: TGCAGTGCTAGAGTCGGCAAACCCACAGATACGCAGTATTTT.

Ten or more counts support this clonotype. The rearrangement joins TRBV20-1 to TRBJ2-7; D is unclear. From germline, CDR1 is DFQATT and CDR2 SNEGSKA (reference sequence). Trimming stripped 1 base from V and 2 bases from J, with 9 bases between. The CDR3 is 13 residues long. CDR3: CSARVASAYEQYF. Written as DNA, the CDR3 is TGCAGTGCTAGAGTGGCTTCTGCCTACGAGCAGTACTTC.

The chain combines TRBV20-1 with TRBJ2-7; perhaps TRBD2 as D (6 bases). In germline, CDR1 is DFQATT, CDR2 SNEGSKA (reference sequence). V dropped 1 base and J dropped 3 bases, with 19 bases sitting between them. The CDR3 consists of 16 residues. The DNA of the CDR3 is TGCAGTGCTAGAGCCTCGGGACTTCTTACCAGCTACGAGCAGTACTTC. It encodes CSARASGLLTSYEQYF.

The V gene is TRBV2, the J gene TRBJ1-1; D not certain. V lost 5 bases and J 8 bases, leaving 9 bases between the germline ends. The CDR3 totals 11 residues. Germline lookup yields CDR1 SNHLY and CDR2 FYNNEI. CDR3 DNA: TGTGCCAGCAGTTACAGAGGAGAAGCTTTCTTT. This codes for CASSYRGEAFF.

This clonotype occurred many times. This chain uses TRBV4-2 with TRBJ2-7; possibly TRBD2 for D (6 bases). This CDR3 is 14 amino acids long. Germline lookup yields CDR1 LGHNA and CDR2 YNFKEQ. V was clipped by 3 bases and J by 2 bases, with 11 bases between them. The CDR3 nucleotides read TGTGCCAGCAGCCAGGTAGCGGCCCCCTACGAGCAGTACTTC. Its translation: CASSQVAAPYEQYF.

This chain uses TRBV10-3 with TRBJ1-1, with D perhaps TRBD1 (6 bases). The germline V gene has CDR1 ENHRY and CDR2 SYGVKD. The CDR3 is 14 amino acids. V was trimmed by 2 bases and J by 4 bases, leaving 11 bases between them. The CDR3 DNA reads as TGTGCCATCAGTGAGGCAGGGGAGGTCACTGAAGCTTTCTTT. Amino acid sequence: CAISEAGEVTEAFF.

This clonotype was detected ten times or more. J is TRBJ2-3 and V is TRBV10-3; no definite D call. There are 13 residues in the CDR3. V lost 8 bases to trimming and J lost 0 bases, with 9 bases between them. In germline, CDR1 is ENHRY, CDR2 SYGVKD. Here the CDR3 reads CAIQETSTDTQYF. In DNA form, the CDR3 reads TGTGCCATCCAGGAAACTAGCACAGATACGCAGTATTTT.

The chain carries TRBV25-1 and TRBJ2-5; TRBD2 matches at 12 bases. The CDR3 covers 17 residues. Per germline, CDR1 MGHDK and CDR2 SYGVNS. V dropped 3 bases and J dropped 5; count of bases not matched to a gene: 10. The CDR3 sequence: CASSENRLAGAGETQYF. For the CDR3, the DNA is TGTGCCAGCAGTGAGAACCGACTAGCGGGGGCGGGGGAGACCCAGTACTTC.

In its sample, this clonotype was seen many times. The chain carries TRBV20-1 and TRBJ1-2; TRBD1 aligns across 8 bases. V dropped 5 bases and J dropped 4; count of bases not matched to a gene: 6. The CDR3 spans 13 residues. Germline-derived CDR1 and CDR2 are DFQATT and SNEGSKA (reference sequence). The CDR3 nucleotides read TGCAGTGCTCCTAGGACAGGGACCTATGGCTACACCTTC. It specifies CSAPRTGTYGYTF.